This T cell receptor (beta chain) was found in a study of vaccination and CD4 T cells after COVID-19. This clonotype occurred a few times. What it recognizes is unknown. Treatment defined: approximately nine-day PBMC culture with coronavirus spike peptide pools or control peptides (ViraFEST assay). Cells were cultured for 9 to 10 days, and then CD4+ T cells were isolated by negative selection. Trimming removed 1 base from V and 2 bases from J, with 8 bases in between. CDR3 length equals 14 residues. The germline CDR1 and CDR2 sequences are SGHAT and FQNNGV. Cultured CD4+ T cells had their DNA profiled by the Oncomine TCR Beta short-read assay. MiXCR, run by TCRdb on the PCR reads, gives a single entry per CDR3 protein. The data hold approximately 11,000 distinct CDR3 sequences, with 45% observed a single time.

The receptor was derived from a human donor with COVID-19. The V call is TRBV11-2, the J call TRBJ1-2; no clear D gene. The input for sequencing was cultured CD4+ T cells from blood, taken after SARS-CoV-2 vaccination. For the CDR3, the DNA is TGTGCCAGCAGCTTAGGGACCGGCAACTATGGCTACACCTTC. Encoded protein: CASSLGTGNYGYTF.